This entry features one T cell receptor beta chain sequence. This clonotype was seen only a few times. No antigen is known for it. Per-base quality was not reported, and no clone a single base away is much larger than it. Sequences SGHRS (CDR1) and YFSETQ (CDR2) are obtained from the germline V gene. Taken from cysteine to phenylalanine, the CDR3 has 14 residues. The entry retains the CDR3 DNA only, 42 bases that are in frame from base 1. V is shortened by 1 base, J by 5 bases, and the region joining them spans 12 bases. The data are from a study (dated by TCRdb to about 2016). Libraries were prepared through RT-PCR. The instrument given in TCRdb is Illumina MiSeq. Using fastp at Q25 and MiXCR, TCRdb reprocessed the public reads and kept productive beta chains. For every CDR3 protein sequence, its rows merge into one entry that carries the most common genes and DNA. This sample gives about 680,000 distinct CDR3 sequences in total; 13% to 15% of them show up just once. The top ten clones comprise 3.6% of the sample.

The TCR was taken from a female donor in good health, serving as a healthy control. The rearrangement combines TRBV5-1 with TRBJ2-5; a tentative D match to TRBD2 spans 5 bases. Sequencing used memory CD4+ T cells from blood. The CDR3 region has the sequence CASSLPEERETQYF. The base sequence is TGCGCCAGCAGCTTGCCAGAGGAGCGGGAGACCCAGTACTTC.